Shown below are 3 T cell receptor beta chains from a single sample sequenced in a study of PD-L1 blockade in urothelial cancer. The time point: pretreatment peripheral blood. Here immunoSEQ multiplex PCR was the method, and the copy in TCRdb shows in-frame clones only, minus some. This table has around 70,000 clones, around 90% appearing once. Source: PBMCs, taken around atezolizumab (anti-PD-L1) treatment. These receptors came from a man between 65 and 80 years old with urothelial cancer.

The V and J genes are TRBV11-1 and TRBJ2-3; D remains ambiguous. Trimming left V 5 bases short and J 0 bases short, with 18 bases between. The CDR3 totals 17 residues. Germline V lookup: CDR1 SGHAT, CDR2 FQDESV (reference sequence). The DNA for the CDR3 is TGTGCCAGCAGCGCCACGGCGTACAGTGCTAGCACAGATACGCAGTATTTT. Its translation is CASSATAYSASTDTQYF.

This chain links TRBV27 with TRBJ1-1, with 7 positions matching TRBD1. Germline V lookup: CDR1 MNHEY, CDR2 SMNVEV (reference sequence). The CDR3 has 14 residues. V shed 6 bases, J shed 4 bases, and the junction held 8 bases outside the gene matches. The CDR3 nucleotides read TGTGCCAGCAGCCCGACAGGGCGGGCCACTGAAGCTTTCTTT. This translates into CASSPTGRATEAFF.

The V gene is TRBV11-2, the J gene TRBJ1-2, with 9 bases lining up with TRBD1. The CDR3 totals 15 residues. Germline values: CDR1 SGHAT, CDR2 FQNNGV. Unmatched junction bases numbered 5, after V lost 4 bases and J lost 2 bases. The CDR3 reads CASSSYRGPNYGYTF. The CDR3 nucleotides are TGTGCCAGCAGCTCCTACAGGGGGCCAAACTATGGCTACACCTTC.